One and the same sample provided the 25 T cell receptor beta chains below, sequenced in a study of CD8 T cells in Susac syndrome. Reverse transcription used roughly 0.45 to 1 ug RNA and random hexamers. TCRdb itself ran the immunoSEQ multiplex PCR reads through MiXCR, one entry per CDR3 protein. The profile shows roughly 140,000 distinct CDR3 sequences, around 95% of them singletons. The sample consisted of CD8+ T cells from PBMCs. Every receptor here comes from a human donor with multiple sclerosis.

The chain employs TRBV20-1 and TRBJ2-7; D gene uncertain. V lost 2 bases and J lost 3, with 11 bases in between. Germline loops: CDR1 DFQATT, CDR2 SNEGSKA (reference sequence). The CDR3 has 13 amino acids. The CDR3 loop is CSARLDPGYEQYF. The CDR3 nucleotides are TGCAGTGCTAGACTAGATCCCGGCTACGAGCAGTACTTC.

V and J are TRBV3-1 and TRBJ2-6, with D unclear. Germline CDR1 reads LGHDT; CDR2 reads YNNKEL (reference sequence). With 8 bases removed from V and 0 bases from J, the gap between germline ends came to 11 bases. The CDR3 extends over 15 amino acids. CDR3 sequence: CASAGRLSGANVLTF. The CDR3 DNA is TGTGCCAGCGCTGGTCGCCTCTCTGGGGCCAACGTCCTGACTTTC.

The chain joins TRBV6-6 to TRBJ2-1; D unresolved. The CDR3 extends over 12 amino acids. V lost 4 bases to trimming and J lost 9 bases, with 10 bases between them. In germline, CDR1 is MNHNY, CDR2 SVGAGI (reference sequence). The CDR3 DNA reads TGTGCCAGCAGTTTCCCGGCCGTTGAGCAGTTCTTC. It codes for CASSFPAVEQFF.

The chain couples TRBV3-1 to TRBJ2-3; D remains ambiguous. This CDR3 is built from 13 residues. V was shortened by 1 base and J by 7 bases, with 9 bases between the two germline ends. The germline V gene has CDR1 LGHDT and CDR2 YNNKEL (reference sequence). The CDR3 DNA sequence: TGTGCCAGCAGCCAAGCGCTAGATTATACGCAGTATTTT. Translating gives CASSQALDYTQYF.

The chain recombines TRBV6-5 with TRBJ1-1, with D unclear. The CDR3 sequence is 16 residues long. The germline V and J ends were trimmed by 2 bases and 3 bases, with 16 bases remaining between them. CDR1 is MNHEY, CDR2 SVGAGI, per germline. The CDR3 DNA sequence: TGTGCCAGCAGTTACCTGATTCGCGGGATGGACACTGAAGCTTTCTTT. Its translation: CASSYLIRGMDTEAFF.

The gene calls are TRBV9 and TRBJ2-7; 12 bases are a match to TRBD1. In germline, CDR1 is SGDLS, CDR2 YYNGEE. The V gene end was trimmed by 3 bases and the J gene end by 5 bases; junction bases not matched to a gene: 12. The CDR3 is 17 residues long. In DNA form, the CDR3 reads TGTGCCAGCAGCGGAGGGACAGGGGGCTGGGCGACGGACGAGCAGTACTTC. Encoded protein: CASSGGTGGWATDEQYF.

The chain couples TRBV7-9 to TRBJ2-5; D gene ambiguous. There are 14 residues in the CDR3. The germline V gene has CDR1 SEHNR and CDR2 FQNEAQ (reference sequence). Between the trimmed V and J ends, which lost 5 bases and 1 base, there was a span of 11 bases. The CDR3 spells CASSHGEGQETQYF. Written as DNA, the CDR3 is TGTGCCAGCAGCCACGGAGAAGGCCAAGAGACCCAGTACTTC. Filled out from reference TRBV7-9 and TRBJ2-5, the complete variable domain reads DTGVSQNPRHKITKRGQNVTFRCDPISEHNRLYWYRQTLGQGPEFLTYFQNEAQLEKSRLLSDRFSAERPKGSFSTLEIQRTEQGDSAMYLCASSHGEGQETQYFGPGTRLLVL.

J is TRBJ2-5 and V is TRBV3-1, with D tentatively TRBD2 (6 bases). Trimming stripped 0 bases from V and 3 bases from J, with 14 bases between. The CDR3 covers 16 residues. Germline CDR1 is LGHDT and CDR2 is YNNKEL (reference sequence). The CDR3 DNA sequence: TGTGCCAGCAGCCAAGAAGGGGACTTGGGGAAAGAGACCCAGTACTTC. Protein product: CASSQEGDLGKETQYF.

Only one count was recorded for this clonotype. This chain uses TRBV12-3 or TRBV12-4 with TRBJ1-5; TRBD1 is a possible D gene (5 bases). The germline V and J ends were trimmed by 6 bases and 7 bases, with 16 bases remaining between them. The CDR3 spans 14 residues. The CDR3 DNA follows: TGTGCCAGCAGCCCGAGAGGGGCGCAGCAGCCCCAGCATTTT. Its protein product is CASSPRGAQQPQHF.

CDR3 loop: CASSSGTSGLPGTLHF. CDR3 sequence (DNA): TGCGCCAGCAGCTCCGGGACTTCGGGACTCCCTGGTACCCTCCACTTT. V usage is TRBV5-1 and J usage is TRBJ1-6, with TRBD1 as a possible D gene (5 bases). The CDR3 is 16 amino acids. CDR1 SGHRS and CDR2 YFSETQ come from the germline V gene. V was pared by 3 bases and J by 14 bases, with 24 bases between.

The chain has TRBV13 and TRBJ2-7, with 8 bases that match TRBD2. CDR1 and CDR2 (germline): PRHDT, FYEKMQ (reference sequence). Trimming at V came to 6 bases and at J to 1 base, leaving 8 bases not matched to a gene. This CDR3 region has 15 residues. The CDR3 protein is CASSLERGQSYEQYV. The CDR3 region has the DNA TGTGCCAGCAGTCTCGAGCGGGGGCAATCCTACGAGCAGTACGTC.

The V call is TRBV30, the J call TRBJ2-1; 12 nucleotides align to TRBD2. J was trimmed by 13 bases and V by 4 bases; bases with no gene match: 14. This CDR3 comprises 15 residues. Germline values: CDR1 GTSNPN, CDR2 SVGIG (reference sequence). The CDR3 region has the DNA TGTGCCTGGACTCCTGGGGCTAGCGGGGGGGTTGACCAGTTCTTC. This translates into CAWTPGASGGVDQFF.

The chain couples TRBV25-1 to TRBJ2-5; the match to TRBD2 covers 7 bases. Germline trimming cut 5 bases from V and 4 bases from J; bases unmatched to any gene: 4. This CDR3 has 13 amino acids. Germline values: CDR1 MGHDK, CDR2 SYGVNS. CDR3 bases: TGTGCCAGCAGTCCGATAGCGGGAGAGACCCAGTACTTC. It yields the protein CASSPIAGETQYF.

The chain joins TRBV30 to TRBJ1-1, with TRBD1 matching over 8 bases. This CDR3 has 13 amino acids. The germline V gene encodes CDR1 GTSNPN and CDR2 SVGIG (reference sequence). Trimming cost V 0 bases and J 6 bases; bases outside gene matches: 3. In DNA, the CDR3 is TGTGCCTGGAGTGTGGACAGGGTAGCTGAAGCTTTCTTT. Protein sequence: CAWSVDRVAEAFF. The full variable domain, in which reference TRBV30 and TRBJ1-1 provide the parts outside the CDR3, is SQTIHQWPATLVQPVGSPLSLECTVEGTSNPNLYWYRQAAGRGLQLLFYSVGIGQISSEVPQNLSASRPQDRQFILSSKKLLLSDSGFYLCAWSVDRVAEAFFGQGTRLTVV.

CDR3 DNA sequence: TGCAGTGCTAGAGCCATAACGGGGGAGAACACCGGGGAGCTGTTTTTT. Translation: CSARAITGENTGELFF. This sequence joins TRBV20-1 and TRBJ2-2, with D possibly being TRBD2 (6 bases). From germline, CDR1 is DFQATT and CDR2 SNEGSKA (reference sequence). The CDR3 has 16 amino acids. The ends were cut back, 1 base at V and 1 base at J, with 13 bases in the middle.

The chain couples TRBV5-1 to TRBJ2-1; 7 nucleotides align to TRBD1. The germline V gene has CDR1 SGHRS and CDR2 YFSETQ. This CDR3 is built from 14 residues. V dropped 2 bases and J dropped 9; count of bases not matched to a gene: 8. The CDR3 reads CASSFQDRYGEQFF. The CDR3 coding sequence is TGCGCCAGCAGCTTTCAGGACAGGTATGGTGAGCAGTTCTTC.

CDR3 sequence reads: CASSSRQDTMGDTEAFF. CDR3 nucleotides: TGTGCCAGCAGCTCCCGACAGGATACGATGGGGGACACTGAAGCTTTCTTT. The rearrangement uses TRBV9 and TRBJ1-1, with D tentatively TRBD1 (6 bases). The V and J ends lost 4 bases and 3 bases respectively, with 22 bases between them. The germline gives CDR1 SGDLS, CDR2 YYNGEE. This CDR3 has 17 amino acids.

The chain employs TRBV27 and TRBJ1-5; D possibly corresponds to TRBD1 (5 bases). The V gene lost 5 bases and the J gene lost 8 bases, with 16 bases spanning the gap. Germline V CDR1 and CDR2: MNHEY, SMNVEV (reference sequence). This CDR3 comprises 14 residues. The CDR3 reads CASSPGRGREPQHF. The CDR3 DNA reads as TGTGCCAGCAGTCCCGGTAGGGGCCGGGAGCCCCAGCATTTT.

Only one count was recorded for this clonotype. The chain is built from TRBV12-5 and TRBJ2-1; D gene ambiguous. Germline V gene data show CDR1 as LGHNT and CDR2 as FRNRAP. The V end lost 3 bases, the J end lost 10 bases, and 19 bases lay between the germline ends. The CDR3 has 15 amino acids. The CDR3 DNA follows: TGTGCTAGTGGTTTCCTGGCAGGTGTTAAGTCGGAGCAGTTCTTC. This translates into CASGFLAGVKSEQFF.

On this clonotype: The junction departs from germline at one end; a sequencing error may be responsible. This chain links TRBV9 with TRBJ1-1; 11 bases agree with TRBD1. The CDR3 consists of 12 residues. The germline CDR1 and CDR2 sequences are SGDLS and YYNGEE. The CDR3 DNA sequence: TGTGCCAGCAGCGGGACAGGGGGCACCTCGAAATTT. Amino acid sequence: CASSGTGGTSKF.

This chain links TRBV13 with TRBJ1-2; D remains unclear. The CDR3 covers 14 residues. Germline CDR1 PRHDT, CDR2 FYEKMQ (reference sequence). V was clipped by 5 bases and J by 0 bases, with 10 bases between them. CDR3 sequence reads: CASSPRVTNYGYTF. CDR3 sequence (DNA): TGTGCCAGCAGCCCAAGGGTGACTAACTATGGCTACACCTTC.

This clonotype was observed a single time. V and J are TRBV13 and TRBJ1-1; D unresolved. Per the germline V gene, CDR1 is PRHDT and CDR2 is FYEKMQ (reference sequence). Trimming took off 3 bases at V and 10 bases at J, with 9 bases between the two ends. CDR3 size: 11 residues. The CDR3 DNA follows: TGTGCCAGCAGCTTGTCAGGTGCAGCTTTCTTT. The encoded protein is CASSLSGAAFF.

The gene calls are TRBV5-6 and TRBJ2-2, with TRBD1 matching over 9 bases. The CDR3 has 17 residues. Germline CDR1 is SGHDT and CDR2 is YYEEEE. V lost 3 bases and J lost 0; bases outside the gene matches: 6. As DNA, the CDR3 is TGTGCCAGCAGCTCGGCACAGGGGGCCTCGAACACCGGGGAGCTGTTTTTT. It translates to CASSSAQGASNTGELFF.

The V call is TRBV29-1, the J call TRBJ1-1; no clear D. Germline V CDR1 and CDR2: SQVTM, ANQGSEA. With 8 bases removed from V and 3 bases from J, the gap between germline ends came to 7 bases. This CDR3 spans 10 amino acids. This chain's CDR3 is CSWRDTEAFF. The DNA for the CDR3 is TGCAGCTGGAGGGACACTGAAGCTTTCTTT.

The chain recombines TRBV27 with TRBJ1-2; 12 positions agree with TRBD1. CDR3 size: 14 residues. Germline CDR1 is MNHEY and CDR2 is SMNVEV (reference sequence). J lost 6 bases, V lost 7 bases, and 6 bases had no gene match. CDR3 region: CASTPGQGADGYTF. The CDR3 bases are TGTGCCAGCACCCCGGGACAGGGGGCAGATGGCTACACCTTC.